One and the same sample provided the 10 T cell receptor beta chains below, sequenced in a study of blood T cell repertoires in COVID-19 (dated by TCRdb to 2018 to 2021). The library was made by the immunoSEQ multiplex PCR assay. TCRdb retrieved this table from immuneACCESS and kept in-frame rearrangements only. Not all clones are present; in checked studies, unresolved V genes account for under half, and no reason is known for the remainder. This sample comprises about 150,000 clones, more than 75% of them detected only once. The top ten hold 5% to 7% of the sample. The sequencing sample was made of PBMCs or T cells enriched from blood (not recorded which). These TCRs come from a woman in her forties or fifties who had recovered from COVID-19.

The chain combines TRBV5-4 with TRBJ2-3; 14 bases are shared with TRBD2. CDR1 is SGHNT and CDR2 is YYREEE in the germline V gene (reference sequence). J was trimmed by 2 bases and V by 4 bases; bases with no gene match: 6. This CDR3 comprises 17 residues. DNA of the CDR3: TGTGCCAGCAGCAGCGGGACTAGCGGGGGACACACAGATACGCAGTATTTT. Translating it yields CASSSGTSGGHTDTQYF.

V is TRBV5-1 and J is TRBJ2-2, with 10 bases matching TRBD1. From germline, CDR1 is SGHRS and CDR2 YFSETQ. This CDR3 has 16 residues. The V segment lost 4 bases and the J segment 3 bases; nucleotides outside the gene matches: 6. The CDR3 is CASSLRTGGDTGELFF. The CDR3 nucleotides are TGCGCCAGCAGCCTCCGGACAGGGGGTGACACCGGGGAGCTGTTTTTT.

V usage is TRBV28 and J usage is TRBJ2-7, with a possible D match to TRBD2 (5 bases). From germline, CDR1 is MDHEN and CDR2 SYDVKM. V gave up 5 bases and J gave up 0 bases, with 14 bases separating them. This CDR3 contains 15 residues. The CDR3 region is CASSSSVGVSYEQYF. The CDR3, as DNA: TGTGCCAGCAGTAGTAGCGTGGGAGTCTCCTACGAGCAGTACTTC. The entire variable domain, with the rest obtained from reference TRBV28 and TRBJ2-7, is as follows: DVKVTQSSRYLVKRTGEKVFLECVQDMDHENMFWYRQDPGLGLRLIYFSYDVKMKEKGDIPEGYSVSREKKERFSLILESASTNQTSMYLCASSSSVGVSYEQYFGPGTRLTVT.

This chain joins TRBV7-9 and TRBJ2-5; D is possibly TRBD2 (6 bases). Looked up from germline, CDR1 is SEHNR and CDR2 is FQNEAQ (reference sequence). This CDR3 has 14 residues. Trimming shortened V by 5 bases and J by 2 bases, and 12 bases separated the two germline ends. CDR3 nucleotide sequence: TGTGCCAGCAGCGAAGATGGGGGGCAAGAGACCCAGTACTTC. This encodes CASSEDGGQETQYF.

This clone was recorded only once. The J gene is TRBJ2-3, the V gene TRBV5-4; D perhaps matches TRBD1 (6 bases). Deletions cut 7 bases from V and 4 bases from J, with 10 bases between. Germline CDR1 reads SGHNT; CDR2 reads YYREEE (reference sequence). This CDR3 spans 12 amino acids. CDR3 amino acids: CASRDTPDTQYF. CDR3 bases: TGTGCCAGCCGGGACACCCCAGATACGCAGTATTTT. Complete variable domain (other parts from reference TRBV5-4 and TRBJ2-3): ETGVTQSPTHLIKTRGQQVTLRCSSQSGHNTVSWYQQALGQGPQFIFQYYREEENGRGNFPPRFSGLQFPNYSSELNVNALELDDSALYLCASRDTPDTQYFGPGTRLTVL.

This clone was recorded a few times. The rearrangement joins TRBV7-2 to TRBJ1-2; 10 positions agree with TRBD1. The CDR3 length is 16 residues. CDR1 is SGHTA and CDR2 is FQGNSA in the germline V gene. Unmatched junction bases numbered 9, after V lost 1 base and J lost 7 bases. CDR3 region: CASSLGIPGQGFGYTF. As DNA, the CDR3 is TGTGCCAGCAGCTTAGGGATTCCGGGACAGGGGTTTGGCTACACCTTC. Full variable domain (missing parts from reference TRBV7-2 and TRBJ1-2): GAGVSQSPSNKVTEKGKDVELRCDPISGHTALYWYRQSLGQGLEFLIYFQGNSAPDKSGLPSDRFSAERTGGSVSTLTIQRTQQEDSAVYLCASSLGIPGQGFGYTFGSGTRLTVV.

The V call is TRBV6-1, the J call TRBJ1-5; 9 nucleotides line up with TRBD1. This CDR3 contains 15 residues. After removal of 1 base from V and 7 bases from J, the junction contained 5 bases not matched to a gene. Germline V CDR1 and CDR2: MNHNS, SASEGT. This CDR3 reads CASSEGDRGGQPQHF. DNA of the CDR3: TGTGCCAGCAGTGAAGGTGACAGGGGGGGCCAGCCCCAGCATTTT.

In its sample, this clone was seen once. The rearrangement joins TRBV7-2 to TRBJ1-2; D possibly corresponds to TRBD1 (5 bases). Germline V gives CDR1 SGHTA, CDR2 FQGNSA. V lost 1 base and J 3 bases, leaving 9 bases between the germline ends. The CDR3 is made up of 14 amino acids. The CDR3 region has the DNA TGTGCCAGCAGCTTAGGAGTGACAGACTATGGCTACACCTTC. It specifies CASSLGVTDYGYTF.

The chain joins TRBV28 to TRBJ2-5; TRBD2 aligns across 13 bases. The CDR3 has 17 residues. V lost 3 bases, J lost 6 bases, and 10 bases stayed unmatched. Germline CDR1 and CDR2: MDHEN and SYDVKM. The CDR3 DNA reads as TGTGCCAGCAGTTTGTTAACTAGCGGGGGGGGAGGGAAGACCCAGTACTTC. Protein sequence: CASSLLTSGGGGKTQYF. The variable domain in full, completed from reference TRBV28 and TRBJ2-5, reads DVKVTQSSRYLVKRTGEKVFLECVQDMDHENMFWYRQDPGLGLRLIYFSYDVKMKEKGDIPEGYSVSREKKERFSLILESASTNQTSMYLCASSLLTSGGGGKTQYFGPGTRLLVL.

The J gene is TRBJ1-4, the V gene TRBV2, with TRBD1 as a possible D gene (6 bases). Germline CDR1 reads SNHLY; CDR2 reads FYNNEI. V gave up 1 base and J gave up 7 bases, with 16 bases separating them. The CDR3 covers 16 residues. The CDR3 region is CASSEDWGHWTEKLFF. In DNA, the CDR3 is TGTGCCAGCAGTGAAGATTGGGGACACTGGACTGAAAAACTGTTTTTT.